The 17 T cell receptor beta chains in this list originate from one sample, sequenced in a study of blood T cells in healthy people across ages. A second roughly 6 to 11 cycle PCR used barcoded and J-beta primers. Each CDR3 protein is one row after TCRdb ran MiXCR on the 5' RACE reads. The sample records 1.8 million or so distinct CDR3 sequences, about two fifths being singletons. Sequenced input: blood. The receptor set was obtained from a human donor in good health.

This chain connects TRBV7-9 to TRBJ2-5; maybe TRBD1 (5 bases). The J call may be faulty, since TRBJ2-7 better matches the DNA end. The CDR3 spans 14 residues. Germline CDR1 reads SEHNR; CDR2 reads FQNEAQ (reference sequence). The CDR3 is CASSKTRDRSEQYF. Here the CDR3 DNA reads TGTGCCAGCAGCAAAACCAGGGATAGGAGCGAGCAGTACTTC.

This clonotype was seen more than once but under ten times. The chain combines TRBV12-3 or TRBV12-4 with TRBJ2-1, with D maybe TRBD1 (5 bases). CDR3 size: 14 residues. The ends were cut back, 10 bases at V and 2 bases at J, with 15 bases in the middle. CDR3 amino acids: CATQRGSPYNEQFF. The DNA of the CDR3 is TGTGCCACTCAAAGGGGCAGTCCCTACAATGAGCAGTTCTTC.

This clonotype has a handful of counts. The chain recombines TRBV6-2 or TRBV6-3 with TRBJ2-5, with a weak D call TRBD1 (6 bases). Germline loops: CDR1 MNHEY, CDR2 SVGEGT. Trimming stripped 0 bases from V and 2 bases from J, with 10 bases between. CDR3 length: 15 residues. The CDR3 coding sequence is TGTGCCAGCAGTTACTCGCGGACAGCTCAAGAGACCCAGTACTTC. This sequence encodes CASSYSRTAQETQYF.

This chain joins TRBV27 and TRBJ2-7, with D perhaps assigned TRBD1 or TRBD2 (5 bases each). From germline, CDR1 is MNHEY and CDR2 SMNVEV (reference sequence). The CDR3 spans 13 residues. With 7 bases removed from V and 5 bases from J, the gap between germline ends came to 15 bases. Here the CDR3 DNA reads TGTGCCAGCAAGAGGGCAGGGCAGCACGAGCAGTACTTC. Protein: CASKRAGQHEQYF.

The chain is built from TRBV4-3 and TRBJ1-1, with D possibly TRBD1 on 5 matching bases. The CDR3 covers 14 residues. In germline, CDR1 is LGHNA, CDR2 YSLEER. Trimming shortened V by 1 base and J by 4 bases, and 10 bases separated the two germline ends. This CDR3 is CASSQGSRGTEAFF. The CDR3 DNA follows: TGCGCCAGCAGCCAAGGATCGAGGGGCACTGAAGCTTTCTTT.

The chain joins TRBV6-5 to TRBJ1-2, with 7 bases matching TRBD1. Germline lookup yields CDR1 MNHEY and CDR2 SVGAGI. This CDR3 contains 15 residues. The V gene end was trimmed by 5 bases and the J gene end by 4 bases; junction bases not matched to a gene: 10. CDR3 coding DNA: TGTGCCAGCAGTGTCAGGACAGGAGTAAGCTATGGCTACACCTTC. This codes for CASSVRTGVSYGYTF.

This clonotype was counted at least ten times. The chain uses TRBV12-3 or TRBV12-4 and TRBJ1-2; 8 bases are a match to TRBD1. Losses at the gene ends were 4 bases for V and 4 bases for J; bases not matched to a gene: 5. The CDR3 is 14 residues long. The DNA for the CDR3 is TGTGCCAGCAGTTCCGGACAGGGTGTCTATGGCTACACCTTC. Its translation: CASSSGQGVYGYTF.

This clonotype was seen a handful of times. The chain combines TRBV5-5 with TRBJ2-5; TRBD1 aligns across 10 bases. J gave up 9 bases and V 3 bases, and 5 bases lay outside the gene matches. Germline-derived CDR1 and CDR2 are SGHKS and YYEKEE (reference sequence). The CDR3 is 13 residues long. CDR3 loop: CASSSGQGSAQYF. DNA of the CDR3: TGTGCCAGCAGCTCGGGACAGGGGTCGGCCCAGTACTTC.

The rearrangement uses TRBV7-9 and TRBJ2-4, with 8 bases matching TRBD1. Germline-derived CDR1 and CDR2 are SEHNR and FQNEAQ (reference sequence). CDR3 length equals 14 residues. After removal of 3 bases from V and 13 bases from J, the junction contained 11 bases not matched to a gene. CDR3 coding DNA: TGTGCCAGCAGCTTCTCCGGGACAGGACCCGGGCAGTACTTC. Encoded protein: CASSFSGTGPGQYF. The full variable domain, rest sourced from reference TRBV7-9 and TRBJ2-4, is DTGVSQNPRHKITKRGQNVTFRCDPISEHNRLYWYRQTLGQGPEFLTYFQNEAQLEKSRLLSDRFSAERPKGSFSTLEIQRTEQGDSAMYLCASSFSGTGPGQYFGAGTRLSVL.

The chain has TRBV2 and TRBJ2-3, with 8 bases identical to TRBD2. The CDR3 totals 15 residues. The germline gives CDR1 SNHLY, CDR2 FYNNEI. Trimming removed 8 bases from V and 2 bases from J; junction bases left unmatched: 9. The CDR3 sequence is CASLFRGGVTDTQYF. CDR3 DNA sequence: TGTGCCAGCCTGTTTCGGGGGGGCGTCACAGATACGCAGTATTTT.

This chain uses TRBV5-1 with TRBJ2-7, with TRBD1 identical over 8 bases. V gave up 4 bases and J gave up 2 bases; unmatched junction bases: 8. CDR1 SGHRS and CDR2 YFSETQ come from the germline V gene. The CDR3 runs to 15 residues. CDR3 bases: TGCGCCAGCAGCGCGAGCTGGGACAGGACCTACGAGCAGTACTTC. Translated, it gives CASSASWDRTYEQYF.

As regards this clonotype: An end of the junction differs from the germline gene, which may be a read error. V and J are TRBV4-1 and TRBJ1-5; the D is unclear. The CDR3 consists of 16 residues. CDR1 is MGHRA and CDR2 is YSYEKL in the germline V gene. In DNA form, the CDR3 reads TGCGTCAGCAGCCAGTTTCTAATTTATAGCAATCAGCCCCAGCATTTT. Translated, it gives CVSSQFLIYSNQPQHF.

CDR3 region: CATSDLGLAATETQYF. In DNA form, the CDR3 reads TGTGCCACCAGTGATCTCGGACTAGCGGCCACAGAGACCCAGTACTTC. The V and J genes are TRBV24-1 and TRBJ2-5; 10 nucleotides line up with TRBD2. J gave up 4 bases and V 3 bases, and 7 bases lay outside the gene matches. The CDR3 consists of 16 residues. The germline V gene encodes CDR1 KGHDR and CDR2 SFDVKD.

This clonotype was detected a few times. The gene calls are TRBV19 and TRBJ1-5, with D possibly TRBD1 on 5 matching bases. The CDR3 runs 13 residues. The V end was cut by 10 bases, the J end by 3 bases, with 13 bases between. Germline V gives CDR1 LNHDA, CDR2 SQIVND (reference sequence). This CDR3 is CATWPGINQPQHF. CDR3 DNA: TGTGCCACCTGGCCAGGGATCAATCAGCCCCAGCATTTT.

This chain uses TRBV13 with TRBJ2-4; D may be TRBD1 or TRBD2 (5 bases each). The DNA end is a closer match to TRBJ2-5, so the J assignment may be wrong. The germline V gene has CDR1 PRHDT and CDR2 FYEKMQ (reference sequence). The CDR3 totals 17 residues. This chain's CDR3 is CASSSYKFRDGQETQYF. CDR3 DNA sequence: TGTGCCAGCAGCTCGTATAAGTTCCGGGACGGGCAAGAGACCCAGTACTTC.

This clonotype was seen only a few times. This chain connects TRBV7-9 to TRBJ2-3, with D hard to call. Germline assignment: CDR1 SEHNR and CDR2 FQNEAQ (reference sequence). Trimming removed 4 bases at V and 3 bases at J, with 14 bases between. The CDR3 runs to 15 residues. The CDR3 region is CASSSRYAATDTQYF. CDR3 in DNA: TGTGCCAGCAGCTCCAGATACGCAGCTACAGATACGCAGTATTTT. Filled out from reference TRBV7-9 and TRBJ2-3, the complete variable domain reads DTGVSQNPRHKITKRGQNVTFRCDPISEHNRLYWYRQTLGQGPEFLTYFQNEAQLEKSRLLSDRFSAERPKGSFSTLEIQRTEQGDSAMYLCASSSRYAATDTQYFGPGTRLTVL.

The chain uses TRBV27 and TRBJ2-7, with a possible D match to TRBD1 (5 bases). Trimming pared 4 bases from V and 7 bases from J, leaving 14 bases between. Germline V lookup: CDR1 MNHEY, CDR2 SMNVEV (reference sequence). This CDR3 region has 13 residues. CDR3 nucleotides: TGTGCCAGCAGTTCCCCCCCAGGGCCAGAGCAGTACTTC. It yields the protein CASSSPPGPEQYF.